The clone carrying this T cell receptor beta chain was seen a few times. Its specificity is not known. Lactation, pregnancy, other autoimmune disease or uncontrolled infection led to exclusion of patients. PBMCs came from about 10 ml fresh peripheral blood. The data were obtained in a study of T cells in Graves' hyperthyroidism and ophthalmopathy. Amplification of TCR beta CDR3 regions was performed using RNA transcripts as template. Carried out on the TCR CDR3, a first-round RT-PCR used the HTBI primer set. TCRdb ran MiXCR on the multiplex PCR reads and lists one entry per CDR3 protein. The data contain approximately 490,000 distinct CDR3 sequences, approximately 23% of them singletons. Study-level results: Ophthalmopathy, as predicted by the model, came a median roughly 6.8 months after the prediction. Blood samples included most of the expanded thyroid clonotypes exceeding 0.001.

Trimming removed 0 bases from V and 0 bases from J, with 12 bases in between. Germline V gene data show CDR1 as MNHNS and CDR2 as SASEGT. The length of the CDR3 is 18 residues. The chain is built from TRBV6-1 and TRBJ1-6; D gene unclear. The sample consisted of blood. This sequence originates from a woman aged 70 to 79 with Graves' ophthalmopathy. The CDR3 nucleotides are TGTGCCAGCAGTGAAGCGATTCCAGCTAGCTCCTATAATTCACCCCTCCACTTT. Translating gives CASSEAIPASSYNSPLHF.